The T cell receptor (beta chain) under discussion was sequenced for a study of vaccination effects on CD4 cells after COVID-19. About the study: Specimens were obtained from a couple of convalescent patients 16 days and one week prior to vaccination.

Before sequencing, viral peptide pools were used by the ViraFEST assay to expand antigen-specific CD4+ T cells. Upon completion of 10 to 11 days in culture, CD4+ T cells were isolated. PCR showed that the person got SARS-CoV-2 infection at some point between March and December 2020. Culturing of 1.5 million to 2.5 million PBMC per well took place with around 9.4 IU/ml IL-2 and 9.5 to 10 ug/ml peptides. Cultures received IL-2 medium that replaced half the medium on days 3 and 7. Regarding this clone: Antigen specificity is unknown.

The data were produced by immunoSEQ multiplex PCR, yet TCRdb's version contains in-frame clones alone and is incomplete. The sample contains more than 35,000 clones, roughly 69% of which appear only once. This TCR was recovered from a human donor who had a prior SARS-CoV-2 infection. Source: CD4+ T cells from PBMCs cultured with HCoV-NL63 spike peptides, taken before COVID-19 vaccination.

This chain's CDR3 is CASSEQGGAYEQYF. The DNA of the CDR3 is TGTGCCAGCAGTGAACAGGGTGGCGCCTACGAGCAGTACTTC. The V and J genes are TRBV2 and TRBJ2-7; D possibly corresponds to TRBD1 (5 bases). Germline CDR1 and CDR2: SNHLY and FYNNEI. The V gene lost 2 bases and the J gene lost 2 bases, with 10 bases spanning the gap. CDR3 length: 14 amino acids.